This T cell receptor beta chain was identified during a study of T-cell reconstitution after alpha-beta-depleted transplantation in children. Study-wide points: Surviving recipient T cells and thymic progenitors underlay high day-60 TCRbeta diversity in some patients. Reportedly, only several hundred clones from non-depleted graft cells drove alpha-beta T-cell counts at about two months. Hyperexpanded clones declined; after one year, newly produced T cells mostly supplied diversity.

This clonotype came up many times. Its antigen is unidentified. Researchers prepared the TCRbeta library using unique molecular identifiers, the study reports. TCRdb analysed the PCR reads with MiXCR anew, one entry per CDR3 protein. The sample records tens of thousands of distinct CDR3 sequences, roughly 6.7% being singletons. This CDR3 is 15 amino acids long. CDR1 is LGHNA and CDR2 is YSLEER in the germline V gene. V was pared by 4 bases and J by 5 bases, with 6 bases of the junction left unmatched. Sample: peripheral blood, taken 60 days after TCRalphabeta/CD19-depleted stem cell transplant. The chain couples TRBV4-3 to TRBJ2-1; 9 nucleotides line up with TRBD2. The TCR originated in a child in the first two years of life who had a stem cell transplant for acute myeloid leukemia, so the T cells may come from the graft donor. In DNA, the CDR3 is TGCGCCAGCAGCCCTTTAGCGGGGGCCAACAATGAGCAGTTCTTC. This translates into CASSPLAGANNEQFF.